This T cell receptor beta chain was sequenced in a study of blood T cells in healthy people across ages (dated by TCRdb to between 2015 and 2017). About the full investigation: In model experiments, template switching captured about one uniquely barcoded TCR beta cDNA molecule for every two T cells. Donors of different ages were randomly distributed across sequencing lanes to avoid experimental bias. The study measured age-related changes in TCR beta repertoire diversity using deep sequencing normalized with unique cDNA molecular identifiers. The donors were divided into four age groups: young (average around 16 years), middle-aged (roughly 42), aged (about 62) and long-lived (nearly 85). Two additional independent replicas of 1 million unique cDNA reads from the same blood draw were analyzed for two donors (one aged 18 to 29 and one aged 80 or older). Here is what the overall study found, with its caveats: Compared with the aged group, more naive CD4+ T cells, fewer expanded clones and increased TCR diversity were shown by the long-lived group, suggesting age selection. The CMV infection status of donors was not known, potentially confounding age-related changes in expanded clonotypes. A strong correlation was found between observed TCR beta diversity and the percentage of naive T cells measured by flow cytometry. As age increased, observed TCR beta diversity per million T cells dropped in a roughly linear way, and a significant reduction was already evident by age about 36. Since profiling was done on bulk unsorted PBMCs, naive and antigen-experienced compartments could not be conclusively compared. Estimates of total diversity from one million sequenced T cells were regarded as lower bounds and underestimates.

CDR1 and CDR2 are read off the germline V gene as LGHNA and YSLEER. V is reduced by 1 base and J by 5 bases, leaving a spacing of 12 bases between them. The CDR3, from cysteine to phenylalanine, totals 14 residues. Here the CDR3 DNA is all that survives: 42 bases in frame from base 1. Preparation of the library involved 5' RACE. Sequencing was performed on an Illumina HiSeq 2500. A second PCR of roughly 6 to 12 cycles was run with a J-beta primer mix and a sample-barcoded 5' primer. A unique molecular identifier was introduced onto each TCR beta cDNA molecule by a template-switch 5' adaptor carrying 12 random nucleotides. At least 2.5 million CDR3-containing paired-end reads were obtained from each sample. First-strand cDNA was synthesized from all RNA with the Mint cDNA synthesis kit, primed by a TRBC-specific oligonucleotide. Following uracil-DNA glycosylase treatment, all cDNA underwent a first 18-cycle PCR with the universal primers M1SS and BC2_uni_R. On the study's bioinformatics: For normalization, 1 million high-quality reads, each with a distinct molecular identifier, were randomly selected from each sample. Instead of being binned into consensus sequences, reads that shared molecular identifiers were thrown out. MiTCR, with a Q25 quality threshold and the strictest error-elimination algorithm, was used for CDR3 identification, clonotype clustering and error correction. Lower-bound total TCR beta diversity was estimated with a nonparametric unseen species model using Euler transformation. TCRdb passed the public sequencing reads through fastp at Q25 and MiXCR, retaining productive beta sequences. Merged by CDR3 protein, the rows form single entries marked with the most common genes and DNA. TCRdb's processing, not the authors' own work, is the source of the V and J calls. Recorded for this sample are roughly 900,000 distinct CDR3 sequences; roughly 26% of them occurred a single time. The top ten clones comprise roughly a sixth of the sample.

Comments on this clonotype: Its antigen is currently not known. The record has no base qualities; no much larger clone is one base away.

Systemically healthy Caucasian individuals from Russia, 35 to 40 in total and aged 6 to 90 years, were included as donors. Each donor gave about 9.2 milliliters of peripheral blood, drawn into EDTA-treated Vacutainer tubes. Ficoll-Paque density-gradient centrifugation was used to isolate PBMCs, with at least 6 million per sample. Total RNA was extracted from PBMCs with Trizol reagent, with at least 5 micrograms obtained per sample. For every donor, an aliquot of PBMCs went through flow cytometry to measure the percentages of naive CD45RAhigh/CD27high T cells. The specimen was blood. The source of this sequence is a woman of 80 years or more in good health. This chain joins TRBV4-3 to TRBJ2-7, with TRBD1 tentatively as D gene (7 bases match). The CDR3 region reads CASSQGQGGHEQYF. The DNA sequence is as follows: TGCGCCAGCAGCCAAGGACAGGGAGGCCACGAGCAGTACTTC.